At least ten counts were recorded for the clone carrying this TCR beta chain. The data derive from a study of T-cell reconstitution after alpha-beta-depleted transplantation in children. The authors prepared the TCRbeta library with unique molecular identifiers. TCRdb re-called the PCR reads through MiXCR, storing one row per CDR3 protein. This sample has hundreds of thousands of distinct CDR3 sequences, with over 9.5% found just once. The CDR3 has 18 amino acids. V lost 1 base and J lost 1, with 17 bases in between. CDR1 SEHNR and CDR2 FQNEAQ come from the germline V gene (reference sequence). The rearrangement joins TRBV7-9 to TRBJ2-1; tentatively, D is TRBD2 (6 bases). This receptor was identified in a human donor who donated a stem cell graft to a child with acute myeloid leukemia. The material was PBMCs from the stem cell graft donor, obtained from the stem cell graft. Here the CDR3 DNA reads TGTGCCAGCAGCTTAGAGAGAGTAGCGGACTCTTCCTACAATGAGCAGTTCTTC. It encodes CASSLERVADSSYNEQFF.